These 24 T cell receptor beta chains were all obtained from the same sample, sequenced in a study of beta chain features in type 1 diabetes. The sequenced template was cDNA made from the entire isolated RNA. The data were produced by immunoSEQ multiplex PCR, yet TCRdb's version contains in-frame clones alone and is incomplete. The sample comprises around 400,000 clones, 10% to 15% of which are singletons, and 0.017% rests with the top ten. Sequenced: naive CD4+ T cells from blood. These receptors came from a man aged 18 to 29 in good health.

The rearrangement uses TRBV25-1 and TRBJ2-1; 11 nucleotides match TRBD2. Germline values: CDR1 MGHDK, CDR2 SYGVNS. The CDR3 length is 14 residues. Losses at the gene ends were 6 bases for V and 12 bases for J; bases not matched to a gene: 10. CDR3 coding DNA: TGTGCCAGCAGCGTCACCCCCACTAGCGGGAGGCAGTTCTTC. It translates to CASSVTPTSGRQFF.

This clone was counted between two and nine times. The same CDR3 arises from other DNA sequences in this sample as well. The rearrangement joins TRBV7-9 to TRBJ2-3; 9 bases align to TRBD2. Germline assignment: CDR1 SEHNR and CDR2 FQNEAQ (reference sequence). V was clipped by 3 bases and J by 2 bases; unmatched bases: 3. The CDR3 loop spans 15 amino acids. DNA of the CDR3: TGTGCCAGCAGCTTCAGCGGGGGGAACACAGATACGCAGTATTTT. It is translated as CASSFSGGNTDTQYF.

This clone was counted a few times. The chain combines TRBV4-2 with TRBJ2-7, with TRBD2 matching 7 bases. Unmatched junction bases numbered 3, after V lost 0 bases and J lost 1 base. The CDR3 loop spans 15 amino acids. Germline V gives CDR1 LGHNA, CDR2 YNFKEQ. CDR3: CASSQDRTRSYEQYF. The CDR3 region has the DNA TGTGCCAGCAGCCAAGATAGGACTAGATCCTACGAGCAGTACTTC.

This clone was detected only a few times. J is TRBJ1-5 and V is TRBV5-1; tentative D call: TRBD1 (5 bases). The germline gives CDR1 SGHRS, CDR2 YFSETQ. This CDR3 has 13 amino acids. V gave up 2 bases and J gave up 4 bases, with 7 bases separating them. The CDR3 here is CASSLQENQPQHF. CDR3 bases: TGCGCCAGCAGCTTACAGGAGAATCAGCCCCAGCATTTT.

The sample holds a few counts of this clone. The V call is TRBV7-2, the J call TRBJ2-1; D is unresolved. The CDR3 is made up of 14 amino acids. Germline lookup yields CDR1 SGHTA and CDR2 FQGNSA. The V gene lost 4 bases and the J gene lost 3 bases, with 10 bases spanning the gap. CDR3 DNA sequence: TGTGCCAGCAGCTCGCGAGATAACTACAATGAGCAGTTCTTC. Amino acids: CASSSRDNYNEQFF. The whole variable domain, filled in from reference TRBV7-2 and TRBJ2-1, reads GAGVSQSPSNKVTEKGKDVELRCDPISGHTALYWYRQSLGQGLEFLIYFQGNSAPDKSGLPSDRFSAERTGGSVSTLTIQRTQQEDSAVYLCASSSRDNYNEQFFGPGTRLTVL.

The chain employs TRBV7-9 and TRBJ2-5; 7 positions agree with TRBD1. The CDR3 extends over 13 amino acids. Trimming at V came to 5 bases and at J to 3 bases, leaving 3 bases not matched to a gene. Germline values: CDR1 SEHNR, CDR2 FQNEAQ (reference sequence). Here the CDR3 reads CASSKTGEETQYF. In nucleotides, the CDR3 is TGTGCCAGCAGCAAAACAGGGGAAGAGACCCAGTACTTC.

This clone came up a few times. V usage is TRBV29-1 and J usage is TRBJ2-1, with a tentative D call TRBD2 (5 bases). V was clipped by 7 bases and J by 3 bases, with 7 bases between them. Germline values: CDR1 SQVTM, CDR2 ANQGSEA. CDR3 length: 11 amino acids. The CDR3 region has the DNA TGCAGCGGCACTAGCTACAATGAGCAGTTCTTC. The encoded protein is CSGTSYNEQFF.

The chain joins TRBV19 to TRBJ1-4, with 9 bases fitting TRBD1. Germline V gene sequence: CDR1 LNHDA, CDR2 SQIVND (reference sequence). The CDR3 is 15 amino acids. Losses at the gene ends were 5 bases for V and 5 bases for J; bases not matched to a gene: 6. The CDR3 is CASSVSGTGNEKLFF. In DNA form, the CDR3 reads TGTGCCAGTAGTGTTTCCGGGACAGGGAATGAAAAACTGTTTTTT.

This clone was observed a few times. This chain joins TRBV11-2 and TRBJ2-5, with 9 nucleotides matching TRBD2. The germline CDR1 and CDR2 sequences are SGHAT and FQNNGV. The CDR3 extends over 16 amino acids. The ends lost 5 bases at V and 3 bases at J; junction bases unmatched: 10. The CDR3, as DNA: TGTGCCAGCAGCCTAACTTCTAGCGGGGCGAAAGAGACCCAGTACTTC. Its protein product is CASSLTSSGAKETQYF.

The chain employs TRBV20-1 and TRBJ2-5; D call uncertain. CDR1 and CDR2 (germline): DFQATT, SNEGSKA (reference sequence). The CDR3 covers 11 residues. The ends were cut back, 4 bases at V and 1 base at J, with 4 bases in the middle. This CDR3 is CSATIQETQYF. DNA for the CDR3: TGCAGTGCTACCATCCAAGAGACCCAGTACTTC.

This clone appeared a few times. The CDR3 sequence is CASSLFGQGKETQYF. For the CDR3, the DNA is TGCGCCAGCAGCTTGTTTGGACAGGGAAAAGAGACCCAGTACTTC. The chain employs TRBV5-1 and TRBJ2-5; 8 positions agree with TRBD1. Germline-derived CDR1 and CDR2 are SGHRS and YFSETQ. V lost 1 base and J lost 3; bases outside the gene matches: 5. This CDR3 comprises 15 residues.

This clone was seen a few times. The V gene is TRBV7-6, the J gene TRBJ1-4, with D unresolved. CDR1 is SGHVS, CDR2 FNYEAQ, per germline. The CDR3 runs to 15 residues. V was cut by 5 bases and J by 7 bases, with 17 bases left in between. CDR3 sequence reads: CASSQTGDEGEKLFF. CDR3 in DNA: TGTGCCAGCAGCCAAACCGGGGATGAGGGTGAAAAACTGTTTTTT.

V is TRBV5-1 and J is TRBJ2-5, with TRBD2 matching 13 bases. Germline V gene data show CDR1 as SGHRS and CDR2 as YFSETQ. There are 17 residues in the CDR3. V dropped 4 bases and J dropped 5; count of bases not matched to a gene: 11. CDR3 sequence: CASSITGTSGTGETQYF. In DNA, the CDR3 is TGCGCCAGCAGCATAACCGGGACTAGCGGGACAGGGGAGACCCAGTACTTC.

V is TRBV9 and J is TRBJ1-2; 7 positions agree with TRBD1. The V gene end was trimmed by 3 bases and the J gene end by 4 bases; junction bases not matched to a gene: 0. The CDR3 has 12 amino acids. Germline loops: CDR1 SGDLS, CDR2 YYNGEE. The CDR3, as DNA: TGTGCCAGCAGCGGACAGGGCTATGGCTACACCTTC. This gives the protein CASSGQGYGYTF.

This chain joins TRBV7-9 and TRBJ1-2; 10 bases map to TRBD1. Germline trimming cut 5 bases from V and 8 bases from J; bases unmatched to any gene: 8. From germline, CDR1 is SEHNR and CDR2 FQNEAQ (reference sequence). This CDR3 is built from 14 residues. In DNA, the CDR3 is TGTGCCAGCAGCCCACCCGGGGACAGGGGAGGCTACACCTTC. Translated, it gives CASSPPGDRGGYTF.

This clone was found a few times. This sequence joins TRBV9 and TRBJ2-7; 9 bases map to TRBD1. The CDR3 runs to 16 residues. Germline V lookup: CDR1 SGDLS, CDR2 YYNGEE. The junction had 13 bases not matched to a gene; V was cut back by 4 bases and J by 5 bases. In nucleotides, the CDR3 is TGTGCCAGCAGCTCCCGAACAGGGGGCATCGGAGACGAGCAGTACTTC. Its protein is CASSSRTGGIGDEQYF. The full variable domain, in which reference TRBV9 and TRBJ2-7 provide the parts outside the CDR3, is DSGVTQTPKHLITATGQRVTLRCSPRSGDLSVYWYQQSLDQGLQFLIQYYNGEERAKGNILERFSAQQFPDLHSELNLSSLELGDSALYFCASSSRTGGIGDEQYFGPGTRLTVT.

The sample holds a few counts of this clone. J is TRBJ2-1 and V is TRBV11-2; 11 bases agree with TRBD2. Unmatched junction bases numbered 6, after V lost 3 bases and J lost 8 bases. Germline V gene lookup returns CDR1 SGHAT and CDR2 FQNNGV. The CDR3 contains 15 residues. CDR3 DNA: TGTGCCAGCAGCTTCACCGGGACTAGCGGCGATGAGCAGTTCTTC. This codes for CASSFTGTSGDEQFF.

This clone was counted a few times. The rearrangement joins TRBV30 to TRBJ1-4; TRBD1 might be the D (6 bases). Trimming shortened V by 0 bases and J by 7 bases, and 9 bases separated the two germline ends. From germline, CDR1 is GTSNPN and CDR2 SVGIG (reference sequence). The CDR3 contains 13 residues. CDR3 DNA sequence: TGTGCCTGGAGTGTGGCAGGGGTTGAAAAACTGTTTTTT. It codes for CAWSVAGVEKLFF.

The V and J genes are TRBV7-3 and TRBJ2-7; 8 nucleotides match TRBD2. Germline values: CDR1 SGHTA, CDR2 FQGTGA. The CDR3 loop spans 15 amino acids. V was clipped by 5 bases and J by 2 bases; unmatched bases: 8. CDR3 loop: CASSLLAGATYEQYF. The DNA for the CDR3 is TGTGCCAGCAGCCTTCTAGCGGGTGCAACCTACGAGCAGTACTTC.

This clone was seen a few times. This sequence joins TRBV4-2 and TRBJ1-2; 7 bases line up with TRBD1. CDR1 LGHNA and CDR2 YNFKEQ come from the germline V gene. This CDR3 is 15 amino acids long. J was trimmed by 3 bases and V by 2 bases; bases with no gene match: 6. CDR3: CASSQSRQGYYGYTF. Here the CDR3 DNA reads TGTGCCAGCAGCCAATCTAGACAGGGTTACTATGGCTACACCTTC.

The CDR3 DNA reads as TGCGCCAGCAGCTTCGAAGCGCAGCAGTACTTC. This codes for CASSFEAQQYF. The chain joins TRBV5-1 to TRBJ2-7, with D hard to call. The CDR3 spans 11 residues. Germline CDR1 and CDR2: SGHRS and YFSETQ. V gave up 2 bases and J gave up 8 bases, with 8 bases separating them. Full variable domain (remainder filled in from reference TRBV5-1 and TRBJ2-7): KAGVTQTPRYLIKTRGQQVTLSCSPISGHRSVSWYQQTPGQGLQFLFEYFSETQRNKGNFPGRFSGRQFSNSRSEMNVSTLELGDSALYLCASSFEAQQYFGPGTRLTVT.

This chain links TRBV7-3 with TRBJ2-7, with 8 positions matching TRBD1. The trim removed 5 bases at V and 3 bases at J, leaving 3 bases unmatched. Germline V lookup: CDR1 SGHTA, CDR2 FQGTGA. The CDR3 extends over 13 amino acids. CDR3 amino acids: CASSATGGYEQYF. The CDR3 nucleotides are TGTGCCAGCAGCGCTACAGGGGGCTACGAGCAGTACTTC. The variable domain in full, with the rest retrieved from reference TRBV7-3 and TRBJ2-7, is GAGVSQTPSNKVTEKGKYVELRCDPISGHTALYWYRQSLGQGPEFLIYFQGTGAADDSGLPNDRFFAVRPEGSVSTLKIQRTERGDSAVYLCASSATGGYEQYFGPGTRLTVT.

The chain has TRBV7-8 and TRBJ1-1; tentatively, D is TRBD1 (5 bases). Deletions cut 0 bases from V and 9 bases from J, with 8 bases between. The V gene's germline CDR1 is SGHVS and CDR2 FQNEAQ. This CDR3 has 12 amino acids. CDR3 protein: CASSLAPGKAFF. CDR3 nucleotides: TGTGCCAGCAGCTTAGCCCCAGGGAAAGCTTTCTTT.

In this sample, this clone turned up a few times. J is TRBJ2-7 and V is TRBV11-1; TRBD2 aligns across 12 bases. Germline lookup yields CDR1 SGHAT and CDR2 FQDESV (reference sequence). The CDR3 extends over 15 amino acids. V shed 3 bases, J shed 5 bases, and the junction held 5 bases outside the gene matches. DNA for the CDR3: TGTGCCAGCAGCTTCAGACTAGCGGGAGATCACGAGCAGTACTTC. Amino acid sequence: CASSFRLAGDHEQYF.